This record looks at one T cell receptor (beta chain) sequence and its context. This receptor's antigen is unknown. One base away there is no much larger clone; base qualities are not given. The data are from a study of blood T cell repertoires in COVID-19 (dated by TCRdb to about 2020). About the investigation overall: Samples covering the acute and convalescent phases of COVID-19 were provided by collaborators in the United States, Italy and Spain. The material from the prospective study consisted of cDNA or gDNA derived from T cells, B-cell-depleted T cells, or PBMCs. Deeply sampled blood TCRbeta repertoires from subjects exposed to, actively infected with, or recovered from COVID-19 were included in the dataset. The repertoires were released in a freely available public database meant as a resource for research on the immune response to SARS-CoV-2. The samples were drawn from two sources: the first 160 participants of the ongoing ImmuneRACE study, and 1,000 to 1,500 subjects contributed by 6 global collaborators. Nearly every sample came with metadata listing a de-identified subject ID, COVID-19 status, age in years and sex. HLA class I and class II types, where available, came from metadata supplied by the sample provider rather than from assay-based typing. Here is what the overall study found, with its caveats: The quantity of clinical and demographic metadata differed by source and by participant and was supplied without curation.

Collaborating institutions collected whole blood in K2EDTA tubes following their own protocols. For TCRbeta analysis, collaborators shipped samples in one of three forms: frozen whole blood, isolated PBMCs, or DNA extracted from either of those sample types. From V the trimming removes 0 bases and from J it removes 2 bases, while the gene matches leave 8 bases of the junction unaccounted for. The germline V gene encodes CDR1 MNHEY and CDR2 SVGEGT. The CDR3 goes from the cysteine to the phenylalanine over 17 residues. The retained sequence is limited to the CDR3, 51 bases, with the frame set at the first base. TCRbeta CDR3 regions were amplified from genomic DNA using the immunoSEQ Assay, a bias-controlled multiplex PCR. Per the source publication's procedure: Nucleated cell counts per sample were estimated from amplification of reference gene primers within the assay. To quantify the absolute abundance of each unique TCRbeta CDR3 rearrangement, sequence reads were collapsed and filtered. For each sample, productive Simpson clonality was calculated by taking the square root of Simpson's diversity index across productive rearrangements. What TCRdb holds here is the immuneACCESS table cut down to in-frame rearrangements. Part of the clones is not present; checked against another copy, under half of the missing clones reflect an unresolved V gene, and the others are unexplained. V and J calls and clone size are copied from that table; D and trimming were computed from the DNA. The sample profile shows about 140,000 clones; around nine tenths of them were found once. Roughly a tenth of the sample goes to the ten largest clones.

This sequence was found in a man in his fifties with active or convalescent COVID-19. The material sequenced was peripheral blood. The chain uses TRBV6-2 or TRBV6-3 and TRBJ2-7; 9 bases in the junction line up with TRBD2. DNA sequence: TGTGCCAGCAGTTACTCTGTCCTAGCGGGGAGACCCTACGAGCAGTACTTC. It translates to CASSYSVLAGRPYEQYF.